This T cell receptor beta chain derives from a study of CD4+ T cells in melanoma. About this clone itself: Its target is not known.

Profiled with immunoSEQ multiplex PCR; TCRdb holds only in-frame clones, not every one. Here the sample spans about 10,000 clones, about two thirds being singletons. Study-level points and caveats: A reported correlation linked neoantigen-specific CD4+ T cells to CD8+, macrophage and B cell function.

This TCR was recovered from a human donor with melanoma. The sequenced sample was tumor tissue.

DNA of the CDR3: TGTGCCAGCAGCTTAATCCGAAGGACAGGGACCAGGAACACCGGGGAGCTGTTTTTT. Translating gives CASSLIRRTGTRNTGELFF. The gene calls are TRBV7-9 and TRBJ2-2, with 8 positions matching TRBD1. V trimming: 2 bases; J trimming: 1 base; junction bases outside the gene matches: 12. CDR3 length equals 19 residues. CDR1 is SEHNR and CDR2 is FQNEAQ in the germline V gene (reference sequence). Complete variable domain (other parts from reference TRBV7-9 and TRBJ2-2): DTGVSQNPRHKITKRGQNVTFRCDPISEHNRLYWYRQTLGQGPEFLTYFQNEAQLEKSRLLSDRFSAERPKGSFSTLEIQRTEQGDSAMYLCASSLIRRTGTRNTGELFFGEGSRLTVL.